The 18 T cell receptor beta chains presented below share a single source sample, sequenced in a study of monozygotic twins with cystic fibrosis. Libraries were prepared by immunoSEQ multiplex PCR; TCRdb keeps only in-frame clonotypes and omits some of them. The sample lists some 30,000 clones, 92% occurring once. The source material was blood. The receptors derive from a girl aged 2 to 10 with cystic fibrosis.

V is TRBV25-1 and J is TRBJ1-1; D unclear. Germline values: CDR1 MGHDK, CDR2 SYGVNS. This CDR3 contains 13 residues. V shed 4 bases and J shed 4 bases, with 10 bases lying between them. This chain's CDR3 is CASSGAAATEAFF. CDR3 DNA: TGTGCCAGCAGTGGCGCGGCAGCCACTGAAGCTTTCTTT.

The gene calls are TRBV15 and TRBJ2-3, with D possibly matching TRBD2 (6 bases). CDR3 length equals 17 residues. Trimming took off 1 base at V and 7 bases at J, with 21 bases between the two ends. The germline gives CDR1 LNHNV, CDR2 YYDKDF (reference sequence). The CDR3 nucleotides are TGTGCCACCAGCAGAGGCGGGTGGGAGGCGGCTCAAAATACGCAGTATTTT. It codes for CATSRGGWEAAQNTQYF.

This clone was found a few times. This chain uses TRBV28 with TRBJ1-2; perhaps TRBD1 as D (5 bases). This CDR3 contains 15 residues. Germline V gene data show CDR1 as MDHEN and CDR2 as SYDVKM. Deletions cut 4 bases from V and 7 bases from J, with 19 bases between. The CDR3 coding sequence is TGTGCCAGCAGTTCGATGACAGCTACATTGACTGGCTACACCTTC. It codes for CASSSMTATLTGYTF.

The chain is built from TRBV7-6 and TRBJ2-3; the match to TRBD2 covers 11 bases. The V and J ends lost 4 bases and 2 bases, in that order; junction bases with no gene match: 5. The germline CDR1 and CDR2 sequences are SGHVS and FNYEAQ. The CDR3 runs 16 residues. Written as DNA, the CDR3 is TGTGCCAGCAGCTCCTCTAGCGGGAGGTCCACAGATACGCAGTATTTT. Its translation is CASSSSSGRSTDTQYF.

The CDR3 DNA sequence: TGTGCCAGCAGCTTATCTGTCAGCTCCGGCTCCTACAATGAGCAGTTCTTC. This encodes CASSLSVSSGSYNEQFF. This chain links TRBV11-2 with TRBJ2-1; D not resolved. Germline-derived CDR1 and CDR2 are SGHAT and FQNNGV. This CDR3 has 17 amino acids. The germline V and J ends were trimmed by 2 bases and 0 bases, with 14 bases remaining between them.

CDR3 nucleotide sequence: TGCGCCAGCAGCGAGACAGGGATAGATAATTCACCCCTCCACTTT. Amino acid sequence: CASSETGIDNSPLHF. The chain combines TRBV5-1 with TRBJ1-6, with 7 nucleotides matching TRBD1. V shed 4 bases, J shed 5 bases, and the junction held 6 bases outside the gene matches. CDR1 SGHRS and CDR2 YFSETQ come from the germline V gene. This CDR3 is built from 15 residues.

The rearrangement links TRBV29-1 to TRBJ1-1, with TRBD1 matching over 7 bases. The V and J ends lost 4 bases and 8 bases, in that order; junction bases with no gene match: 7. This CDR3 has 12 amino acids. The germline gives CDR1 SQVTM, CDR2 ANQGSEA. The CDR3 DNA follows: TGCAGCGTTGGGGACAGCGCCAACGAAGCTTTCTTT. This translates into CSVGDSANEAFF.

J is TRBJ1-6 and V is TRBV7-8, with D unresolved. Per the germline V gene, CDR1 is SGHVS and CDR2 is FQNEAQ. The V gene lost 1 base and the J gene lost 0 bases, with 13 bases spanning the gap. The CDR3 has 18 amino acids. The CDR3 spells CASSLVGFPSSYNSPLHF. Written as DNA, the CDR3 is TGTGCCAGCAGCTTAGTCGGCTTTCCGAGCTCCTATAATTCACCCCTCCACTTT.

The J gene is TRBJ2-1, the V gene TRBV9; 9 bases align to TRBD2. The CDR3 spans 15 residues. Germline CDR1 and CDR2: SGDLS and YYNGEE. The junction had 4 bases not matched to a gene; V was cut back by 0 bases and J by 6 bases. The chain's CDR3 is CASSVEGLAFNEQFF. CDR3 DNA: TGTGCCAGCAGCGTAGAGGGACTAGCCTTCAATGAGCAGTTCTTC. The entire variable domain, with the rest obtained from reference TRBV9 and TRBJ2-1, is as follows: DSGVTQTPKHLITATGQRVTLRCSPRSGDLSVYWYQQSLDQGLQFLIQYYNGEERAKGNILERFSAQQFPDLHSELNLSSLELGDSALYFCASSVEGLAFNEQFFGPGTRLTVL.

The rearrangement links TRBV7-8 to TRBJ1-2; weak D call: TRBD1 (5 bases). This CDR3 is 15 amino acids long. The germline V gene has CDR1 SGHVS and CDR2 FQNEAQ. V lost 6 bases to trimming and J lost 8 bases, with 22 bases between them. The CDR3 region has the DNA TGTGCCAGCAGGGGAGGGGCAGACCGACCCGACGGCTACACCTTC. Translating gives CASRGGADRPDGYTF.

The V gene is TRBV4-3, the J gene TRBJ1-2, with D possibly matching TRBD1 (6 bases). Germline V gene data show CDR1 as LGHNA and CDR2 as YSLEER. V was clipped by 4 bases and J by 1 base, with 13 bases between them. This CDR3 has 15 amino acids. DNA for the CDR3: TGCGCCAGCAGCCGGTACAGGGAGGGTAACTATGGCTACACCTTC. The encoded protein is CASSRYREGNYGYTF.

V is TRBV30 and J is TRBJ2-3; D may match TRBD1 or TRBD2 (6 bases each). The CDR3 covers 13 residues. V gave up 5 bases and J gave up 3 bases, with 12 bases separating them. CDR1 is GTSNPN, CDR2 SVGIG, per germline (reference sequence). CDR3 coding DNA: TGTGCCTGGGCCCGGGGGCTTACAGATACGCAGTATTTT. Amino acid sequence: CAWARGLTDTQYF.

The genes are TRBV30 and TRBJ1-1, with a weak D call TRBD1 (5 bases). The CDR3 is 14 residues long. Germline values: CDR1 GTSNPN, CDR2 SVGIG (reference sequence). Deletions cut 4 bases from V and 0 bases from J, with 12 bases between. The CDR3 region has the DNA TGTGCCTGGAACCCGACAGTTATGAACACTGAAGCTTTCTTT. Its translation: CAWNPTVMNTEAFF.

The chain has TRBV7-8 and TRBJ2-7, with D perhaps TRBD2 (6 bases). The V and J ends lost 4 bases and 5 bases respectively, with 15 bases between them. Germline CDR1 is SGHVS and CDR2 is FQNEAQ. The CDR3 runs 14 residues. DNA of the CDR3: TGTGCCAGCAGCTCTCGACGGGGGACCAACGAGCAGTACTTC. It specifies CASSSRRGTNEQYF.

The chain uses TRBV6-1 and TRBJ1-5; 8 bases match TRBD1. Trimming at V came to 6 bases and at J to 6 bases, leaving 7 bases not matched to a gene. Germline V CDR1 and CDR2: MNHNS, SASEGT. The CDR3 has 14 amino acids. CDR3 sequence: CASSATGVGQPQHF. The CDR3 bases are TGTGCCAGCAGCGCGACAGGGGTAGGTCAGCCCCAGCATTTT.

This clone was observed a single time. The CDR3 reads CASSIGGLGYTF. CDR3 in DNA: TGTGCCAGTAGTATCGGGGGCTTGGGCTACACCTTC. This chain links TRBV19 with TRBJ1-2, with a possible D match to TRBD1 (6 bases). CDR3 length: 12 residues. CDR1 is LNHDA, CDR2 SQIVND, per germline (reference sequence). V lost 3 bases and J lost 8, with 10 bases in between.

V is TRBV6-4 and J is TRBJ2-3, with 10 bases identical to TRBD2. Germline trimming cut 2 bases from V and 8 bases from J; bases unmatched to any gene: 7. Germline V gene lookup returns CDR1 MRHNA and CDR2 SNTAGT. CDR3 length equals 15 residues. The CDR3 nucleotides are TGTGCCAGCAGTGACCGCAGCGGGGGGGCAGGTACGCAGTATTTT. This gives the protein CASSDRSGGAGTQYF.

The V and J genes are TRBV11-3 and TRBJ2-3; D call uncertain. The CDR3 has 14 residues. Trimming removed 1 base from V and 2 bases from J, with 7 bases in between. From germline, CDR1 is SGHNT and CDR2 YENEEA. CDR3: CASSLASHTDTQYF. In DNA form, the CDR3 reads TGTGCCAGCAGCTTAGCCAGTCACACAGATACGCAGTATTTT.